This TCR beta chain was captured in a study of siplizumab effects on memory and regulatory T cells. Each sample yielded around 10^5 assayed TCR templates. Sequencing was performed with immunoSEQ multiplex PCR; in TCRdb, only in-frame clones are kept and a portion is missing. The sample has 100,000 or so clones, about 90% seen once; the top ten hold around 0.73%. The CDR3 sequence is 15 residues long. Trimming stripped 0 bases from V and 7 bases from J, with 16 bases between. Germline V gene data show CDR1 as SGDLS and CDR2 as YYNGEE. This TCR came from a human donor in good health. The specimen was Tregs sorted from blood. The chain uses TRBV9 and TRBJ1-1; perhaps TRBD1 as D (5 bases). The CDR3 sequence is CASSVAGAGFDEAFF. The CDR3 nucleotides read TGTGCCAGCAGCGTAGCTGGGGCGGGGTTCGATGAAGCTTTCTTT.